The 19 T cell receptor beta chains below all came from one sample that was sequenced in a study of blood T cell repertoires in COVID-19. Sequencing used immunoSEQ multiplex PCR; TCRdb keeps in-frame clones, though not all of them. Of about 210,000 clones in the sample, around 80% are singletons; the top ten hold approximately 8%. Input material: peripheral blood. All receptors derive from an elderly woman with COVID-19, enrolled during active disease.

This clone is a singleton in its sample. The CDR3 DNA follows: TGTGCCAGCAGCCCCCATGTGGGACTATTACAAGAGACCCAGTACTTC. Protein product: CASSPHVGLLQETQYF. This chain connects TRBV9 to TRBJ2-5; 7 bases line up with TRBD2. Germline V CDR1 and CDR2: SGDLS, YYNGEE. V lost 4 bases to trimming and J lost 2 bases; unmatched junction nucleotides: 11. The CDR3 runs 16 residues.

The genes are TRBV3-1 (or the pseudogene TRBV3-2) and TRBJ2-2; D is undetermined. This CDR3 contains 13 residues. Per germline, CDR1 LGHDT and CDR2 YNNKEL (reference sequence). V was cut by 4 bases and J by 3 bases, with 6 bases left in between. The CDR3, as DNA: TGTGCCAGCAGCCCCTCGTACACCGGGGAGCTGTTTTTT. It is translated as CASSPSYTGELFF.

The CDR3 is CASRLSGGEQETQYF. For the CDR3, the DNA is TGTGCCAGCAGACTGAGCGGGGGGGAACAAGAGACCCAGTACTTC. The chain employs TRBV7-9 and TRBJ2-5, with 10 bases identical to TRBD2. There are 15 residues in the CDR3. CDR1 is SEHNR, CDR2 FQNEAQ, per germline (reference sequence). With 6 bases clipped from V and 2 bases from J, the junction kept 6 bases outside the gene matches.

The chain uses TRBV29-1 and TRBJ2-7, with TRBD2 matching over 13 bases. The germline V gene has CDR1 SQVTM and CDR2 ANQGSEA. This CDR3 region has 15 residues. After removal of 4 bases from V and 4 bases from J, the junction contained 7 bases not matched to a gene. CDR3 sequence reads: CSVAGTSGKDYEQYF. The CDR3 region has the DNA TGCAGCGTTGCTGGGACTAGCGGGAAGGATTACGAGCAGTACTTC.

This chain joins TRBV7-3 and TRBJ2-3; 13 bases are shared with TRBD2. The CDR3 runs 16 residues. The ends lost 4 bases at V and 5 bases at J; junction bases unmatched: 6. Germline lookup yields CDR1 SGHTA and CDR2 FQGTGA. The CDR3 sequence is CASSSGLAGALDTQYF. As DNA, the CDR3 is TGTGCCAGCAGCTCAGGACTAGCGGGGGCCCTAGATACGCAGTATTTT.

The rearrangement uses TRBV2 and TRBJ2-3; 8 bases map to TRBD1. The junction had 2 bases not matched to a gene; V was cut back by 6 bases and J by 0 bases. The CDR3 runs 14 residues. From germline, CDR1 is SNHLY and CDR2 FYNNEI. The CDR3 DNA is TGTGCCAGCAGGCGGGACAGGAGCACAGATACGCAGTATTTT. Translation: CASRRDRSTDTQYF.

The chain joins TRBV6-5 to TRBJ2-2, with D perhaps matching TRBD2 (6 bases). Germline values: CDR1 MNHEY, CDR2 SVGAGI. V lost 6 bases and J lost 6, with 11 bases in between. The CDR3 runs 13 residues. The CDR3 spells CASRPAGSGELFF. CDR3 in DNA: TGTGCCAGCAGGCCGGCGGGGTCCGGGGAGCTGTTTTTT.

J is TRBJ2-1 and V is TRBV6-2 or TRBV6-3; D uncertain. The CDR3 sequence is 17 residues long. Germline V gene data show CDR1 as MNHEY and CDR2 as SVGEGT. V lost 2 bases to trimming and J lost 2 bases, with 16 bases between them. CDR3 sequence: CASSYPPLSTPYNEQFF. The DNA for the CDR3 is TGTGCCAGCAGTTACCCCCCCTTGAGCACTCCCTACAATGAGCAGTTCTTC.

V gene TRBV1 combines with J gene TRBJ2-7; the D call in the table, TRBD1, was not verified against the DNA. TRBV1 is annotated as a pseudogene. The CDR3 contains 10 residues. For the CDR3, the DNA is TGCACCAGGACAGGGGGCAGAGTCTGTTTC. Protein: CTRTGGRVCF.

The sample holds one count of this clone. The rearrangement joins TRBV3-1 (or the pseudogene TRBV3-2) to TRBJ2-5; D is possibly TRBD2 (5 bases). The CDR3 contains 15 residues. Trimming shortened V by 0 bases and J by 5 bases, and 13 bases separated the two germline ends. The germline V gene encodes CDR1 LGHDT and CDR2 YNNKEL (reference sequence). CDR3 coding DNA: TGTGCCAGCAGCCAAGAAGCCGGGATGGGTGAGACCCAGTACTTC. Translation gives CASSQEAGMGETQYF.

This chain joins TRBV19 and TRBJ1-5; 9 bases line up with TRBD1. The CDR3 covers 16 residues. In germline, CDR1 is LNHDA, CDR2 SQIVND (reference sequence). With V trimmed by 7 bases and J by 6 bases, 13 bases remained unmatched. The CDR3 is CASKVAQGARTQPQHF. Here the CDR3 DNA reads TGTGCCAGTAAGGTGGCACAGGGGGCGAGAACTCAGCCCCAGCATTTT.

On this clone itself: A read error may produce the germline difference seen at one junction end. This chain links TRBV9 with TRBJ2-1; perhaps TRBD2 as D (5 bases). This CDR3 spans 14 amino acids. The germline V gene has CDR1 SGDLS and CDR2 YYNGEE. Here the CDR3 DNA reads TGTGCCAGCAGCGTAGATCCTAGCTACCATGAGCAGTTCTTC. It specifies CASSVDPSYHEQFF.

The rearrangement joins TRBV5-1 to TRBJ2-2; the match to TRBD1 covers 8 bases. Per the germline V gene, CDR1 is SGHRS and CDR2 is YFSETQ. This CDR3 spans 13 amino acids. With V trimmed by 9 bases and J by 2 bases, 3 bases remained unmatched. CDR3 DNA: TGCGCCACCGGGACAGGCAACACCGGGGAGCTGTTTTTT. Translating it yields CATGTGNTGELFF.

This chain joins TRBV2 and TRBJ2-3, with 11 nucleotides matching TRBD1. Unmatched junction bases numbered 8, after V lost 8 bases and J lost 4 bases. This CDR3 is built from 15 residues. The germline CDR1 and CDR2 sequences are SNHLY and FYNNEI. CDR3 sequence (DNA): TGTGCCAGCGGGGATCGGGGACAGGGGGCAGATACGCAGTATTTT. This translates into CASGDRGQGADTQYF.

This clone was seen a handful of times. The J gene is TRBJ1-5, the V gene TRBV25-1; unclear D gene. CDR3 length equals 14 residues. The ends were cut back, 8 bases at V and 0 bases at J, with 11 bases in the middle. The germline gives CDR1 MGHDK, CDR2 SYGVNS. CDR3 region: CASSRQGSNQPQHF. CDR3 in DNA: TGTGCCAGCTCGCGGCAAGGTAGCAATCAGCCCCAGCATTTT.

The chain has TRBV5-8 and TRBJ1-4; TRBD1 might be the D (6 bases). Trimming cost V 0 bases and J 0 bases, with 6 bases left between them. The CDR3 sequence is 15 residues long. Germline V gene data show CDR1 as SGHTS and CDR2 as YDEGEE. CDR3 protein: CASSLEGATNEKLFF. CDR3 sequence (DNA): TGTGCCAGCAGCTTGGAGGGGGCAACTAATGAAAAACTGTTTTTT.

This clone was observed at least ten times. V is TRBV18 and J is TRBJ1-3, with D possibly being TRBD1 (6 bases). The CDR3 length is 14 residues. V was cut by 3 bases and J by 8 bases, with 14 bases left in between. The germline gives CDR1 KGHSH, CDR2 LQKENI. CDR3 amino acids: CASSPPGQLYTIYF. The CDR3 region has the DNA TGTGCCAGCTCACCCCCAGGACAGCTATACACCATATATTTT.

The chain is built from TRBV3-1 (or the pseudogene TRBV3-2) and TRBJ2-7; D might be TRBD1 (6 bases). The CDR3 covers 14 residues. V was pared by 0 bases and J by 12 bases, with 18 bases between. CDR1 LGHDT and CDR2 YNNKEL come from the germline V gene (reference sequence). The CDR3 spells CASSQDVGHGVWYF. In DNA form, the CDR3 reads TGTGCCAGCAGCCAAGATGTGGGACACGGCGTTTGGTACTTC.

This chain links TRBV28 with TRBJ2-1; 12 nucleotides match TRBD2. Looked up from germline, CDR1 is MDHEN and CDR2 is SYDVKM. The CDR3 is 16 amino acids. J was trimmed by 8 bases and V by 4 bases; bases with no gene match: 9. CDR3 residues: CASSSPTSGSPYEQFF. CDR3 DNA sequence: TGTGCCAGCAGTTCCCCGACTAGCGGGAGCCCCTATGAGCAGTTCTTC.